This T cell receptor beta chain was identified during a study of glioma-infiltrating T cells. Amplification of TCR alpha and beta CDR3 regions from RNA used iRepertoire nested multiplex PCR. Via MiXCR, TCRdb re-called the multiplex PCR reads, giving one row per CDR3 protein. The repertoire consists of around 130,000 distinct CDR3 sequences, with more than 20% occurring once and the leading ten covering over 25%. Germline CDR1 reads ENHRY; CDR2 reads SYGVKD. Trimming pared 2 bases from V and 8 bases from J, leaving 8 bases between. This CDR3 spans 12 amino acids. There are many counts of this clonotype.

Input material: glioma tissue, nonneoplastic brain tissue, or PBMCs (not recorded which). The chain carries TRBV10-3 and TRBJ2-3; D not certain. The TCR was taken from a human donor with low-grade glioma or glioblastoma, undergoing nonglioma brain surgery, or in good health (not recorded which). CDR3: CAISEDGFTQYF. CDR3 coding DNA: TGTGCCATCAGTGAGGACGGGTTTACGCAGTATTTT.